Listed here are 20 T cell receptor beta chains from one sample, sequenced in a study of beta chain features in type 1 diabetes (dated by TCRdb to 2016 to 2018). Broad study findings and their caveats: A moderate but significant shortening of TCRB CDR3 length was observed in type 1 diabetes patients in all four CD4+ subsets.

Their antigens remain unidentified. Libraries were prepared through the immunoSEQ multiplex PCR assay. The entire isolated RNA was reverse transcribed using the High Capacity cDNA Reverse Transcription Kit, and thus expressed TCRB transcripts were sequenced. In its TCRdb copy, this immuneACCESS table keeps in-frame sequences only and misses some clones. Where compared with another copy, unresolved V genes explain less than half of these, and the others have no known cause. Counted in this sample were about 150,000 clones; about a tenth of them appeared once. Less than 0.5% of the sample rests with the top ten. Sequences were obtained from central memory CD4+ T cells from blood. The receptors derive from a man between 25 and 39 years old with type 1 diabetes.

This clone was recorded a few times. This chain links TRBV2 with TRBJ2-5; 10 bases are shared with TRBD1. This CDR3 is built from 16 residues. Germline V gives CDR1 SNHLY, CDR2 FYNNEI. J was trimmed by 6 bases and V by 0 bases; bases with no gene match: 7. This CDR3 reads CASSEARDRGRQTQYF. Written as DNA, the CDR3 is TGTGCCAGCAGTGAAGCGCGAGACAGGGGGCGGCAGACCCAGTACTTC.

The chain joins TRBV10-3 to TRBJ2-7; 9 bases map to TRBD1. Losses at the gene ends were 6 bases for V and 5 bases for J; bases not matched to a gene: 8. This CDR3 has 14 residues. From germline, CDR1 is ENHRY and CDR2 SYGVKD. The CDR3 bases are TGTGCCATCAGCCGGCCGGACAGGGGAGACGAGCAGTACTTC. Its protein product is CAISRPDRGDEQYF.

Turning to this clone: The junction differs from germline at one of its ends, possibly a read error. The J gene is TRBJ2-1, the V gene TRBV5-6, with D possibly TRBD2 on 5 matching bases. Per the germline V gene, CDR1 is SGHDT and CDR2 is YYEEEE. The CDR3 contains 14 residues. The CDR3 DNA sequence: TGTGCCAGCAGTTTGGGAGAATCGGGTAATGAGCAGTTCTTC. Translation: CASSLGESGNEQFF.

J is TRBJ2-5 and V is TRBV7-9, with 9 bases aligning to TRBD1. The CDR3 extends over 14 amino acids. Germline CDR1 is SEHNR and CDR2 is FQNEAQ (reference sequence). Trimming took 3 bases from V and 5 from J; bases not matched to a gene: 4. The CDR3 sequence: CASSLGDRAETQYF. CDR3 nucleotides: TGTGCCAGCAGCTTGGGGGACAGGGCTGAGACCCAGTACTTC.

This clone was seen a handful of times. This rearrangement joins TRBV27 to TRBJ1-5, with a weak D call TRBD1 (6 bases). In germline, CDR1 is MNHEY, CDR2 SMNVEV (reference sequence). V lost 6 bases and J lost 0, with 15 bases in between. The CDR3 has 16 amino acids. CDR3 bases: TGTGCCAGCAGACAACGAGGGGGTGGTAGCAATCAGCCCCAGCATTTT. Translation: CASRQRGGGSNQPQHF.

This clone came up a few times. The chain joins TRBV11-2 to TRBJ2-1, with 7 bases that match TRBD2. J was trimmed by 6 bases and V by 2 bases; bases with no gene match: 7. Per germline, CDR1 SGHAT and CDR2 FQNNGV. The CDR3 consists of 15 residues. CDR3 region: CASSLSIGRSNEQFF. DNA for the CDR3: TGTGCCAGCAGCTTATCGATCGGGAGGAGCAATGAGCAGTTCTTC.

The chain's CDR3 is CASSKSMASHYEQYF. CDR3 coding DNA: TGTGCCAGCAGCAAAAGTATGGCTAGTCACTACGAGCAGTACTTC. The rearrangement joins TRBV21-1 to TRBJ2-7; the D call TRBD2 from the table was never checked on the DNA. TRBV21-1 is tagged as a pseudogene. There are 15 residues in the CDR3.

This clone has more than one count but fewer than ten. The chain has TRBV4-2 and TRBJ2-2; TRBD2 is a possible D gene (6 bases). Germline assignment: CDR1 LGHNA and CDR2 YNFKEQ. The germline V and J ends were trimmed by 7 bases and 1 base, with 10 bases remaining between them. The CDR3 loop spans 14 amino acids. The CDR3 DNA sequence: TGTGCCAGCAATCGCGGGGAGAACACCGGGGAGCTGTTTTTT. Its translation: CASNRGENTGELFF.

The chain links TRBV7-2 to TRBJ2-2; TRBD1 is a possible D gene (6 bases). V dropped 3 bases and J dropped 1 base, with 6 bases sitting between them. Germline CDR1 SGHTA, CDR2 FQGNSA. The CDR3 loop spans 14 amino acids. The CDR3 reads CASSFRGNTGELFF. Written as DNA, the CDR3 is TGTGCCAGCAGCTTCAGGGGGAACACCGGGGAGCTGTTTTTT.

This clone was seen a handful of times. CDR3 region: CASRMTGGPETQYF. CDR3 sequence (DNA): TGTGCCAGCAGGATGACAGGGGGCCCAGAGACCCAGTACTTC. The rearrangement links TRBV6-5 to TRBJ2-5; 10 bases match TRBD1. Germline values: CDR1 MNHEY, CDR2 SVGAGI. Trimming removed 6 bases from V and 4 bases from J; junction bases left unmatched: 5. The CDR3 runs 14 residues.

This clone was counted only a few times. The chain is built from TRBV5-1 and TRBJ2-1; weak D call: TRBD2 (6 bases). V shed 5 bases and J shed 7 bases, with 22 bases lying between them. The CDR3 length is 16 residues. CDR1 and CDR2 from the germline V gene are SGHRS and YFSETQ. CDR3 loop: CASRESGTLGGNEQFF. In DNA, the CDR3 is TGCGCCAGCAGGGAATCCGGGACTCTCGGAGGGAATGAGCAGTTCTTC.

This clone appeared a few times. The chain joins TRBV4-2 to TRBJ2-7; 11 bases are a match to TRBD2. J was trimmed by 12 bases and V by 2 bases; bases with no gene match: 12. Per the germline V gene, CDR1 is LGHNA and CDR2 is YNFKEQ. The CDR3 is 15 residues long. The CDR3 reads CASSQPGTSGGRAYF. CDR3 DNA sequence: TGTGCCAGCAGCCAACCCGGGACTAGCGGAGGGAGGGCGTACTTC.

This clone has just a few counts. The chain carries TRBV6-5 and TRBJ1-4; D may be TRBD1 (6 bases). Trimming removed 6 bases at V and 0 bases at J, with 8 bases between. Germline V gene data show CDR1 as MNHEY and CDR2 as SVGAGI. The CDR3 runs to 14 residues. The DNA of the CDR3 is TGTGCCAGCAGGGACAGCGCAACTAATGAAAAACTGTTTTTT. Residues: CASRDSATNEKLFF.

This clone came up a few times. The rearrangement links TRBV10-3 to TRBJ1-5; 8 bases line up with TRBD1. The CDR3 is 13 residues long. Trimming took 6 bases from V and 7 from J; bases not matched to a gene: 5. Germline CDR1 is ENHRY and CDR2 is SYGVKD. CDR3 sequence: CAISSGGHQPQHF. For the CDR3, the DNA is TGTGCCATCAGCTCAGGGGGCCACCAGCCCCAGCATTTT.

This clone showed up just a few times. The gene calls are TRBV6-5 and TRBJ2-7, with TRBD2 matching 8 bases. V trimming: 10 bases; J trimming: 6 bases; junction bases outside the gene matches: 8. Germline V gene lookup returns CDR1 MNHEY and CDR2 SVGAGI. This CDR3 is built from 12 residues. This chain's CDR3 is CAISREGGEQYF. CDR3 bases: TGTGCCATCAGCCGGGAGGGGGGCGAGCAGTACTTC.

This clone was found a few times. This chain links TRBV14 with TRBJ2-6; weak D call: TRBD2 (6 bases). This CDR3 is built from 16 residues. V lost 3 bases, J lost 0 bases, and 9 bases lay in between. Germline loops: CDR1 SGHDN, CDR2 FVKESK. Here the CDR3 reads CASSQGGASGANVLTF. The CDR3 bases are TGTGCCAGCAGCCAGGGGGGAGCCTCTGGGGCCAACGTCCTGACTTTC.

Here the CDR3 DNA reads TGTGCCAGCAGCTCGTTCAGGGAGGTGATGGAGACCCAGTACTTC. Protein sequence: CASSSFREVMETQYF. The rearrangement joins TRBV7-9 to TRBJ2-5; perhaps TRBD2 as D (6 bases). This CDR3 has 15 amino acids. The germline CDR1 and CDR2 sequences are SEHNR and FQNEAQ (reference sequence). The ends were cut back, 4 bases at V and 5 bases at J, with 17 bases in the middle.

This clone appeared a few times. This chain connects TRBV5-6 to TRBJ2-7; 10 bases are shared with TRBD1. Germline V gene sequence: CDR1 SGHDT, CDR2 YYEEEE. CDR3 length: 16 residues. V gave up 0 bases and J gave up 2 bases; unmatched junction bases: 5. The CDR3 is CASSLAGTGVTYEQYF. The CDR3 bases are TGTGCCAGCAGCTTGGCCGGGACAGGGGTGACCTACGAGCAGTACTTC.

This clone has only a few counts. This chain connects TRBV4-3 to TRBJ2-1; 10 bases are shared with TRBD2. Germline V gives CDR1 LGHNA, CDR2 YSLEER. The CDR3 sequence is 18 residues long. The V segment lost 0 bases and the J segment 5 bases; nucleotides outside the gene matches: 10. The CDR3 coding sequence is TGCGCCAGCAGCCAAGAAGGGGGAGCGGGAGGGCTCCACAATGAGCAGTTCTTC. This gives the protein CASSQEGGAGGLHNEQFF.

This clone showed up just a few times. This chain uses TRBV5-1 with TRBJ1-2; the D gene is possibly TRBD1 (5 bases). This CDR3 region has 13 residues. CDR1 and CDR2 (germline): SGHRS, YFSETQ. The V end lost 4 bases, the J end lost 1 base, and 8 bases lay between the germline ends. The CDR3 coding sequence is TGCGCCAGCAGCCTAGACAGTAACTATGGCTACACCTTC. This translates into CASSLDSNYGYTF.